Each of the 18 T cell receptor beta chains below was sequenced from the same sample in a study of OX40 agonist ivuxolimab in advanced cancers. Sequencing was performed with immunoSEQ multiplex PCR; in TCRdb, only in-frame clones are kept and a portion is missing. Of about 63,000 clones listed, 91% were seen once; the top ten hold 4% to 4.5%. The sequencing used CD4+ or CD8+ T cells sorted from blood, collected in a trial of the OX40 agonist ivuxolimab. The source of these receptors is an adult with an advanced solid tumor such as melanoma, head and neck, liver or kidney cancer.

The gene calls are TRBV30 and TRBJ1-1, with D unclear. Germline V gene data show CDR1 as GTSNPN and CDR2 as SVGIG (reference sequence). Between the trimmed V and J ends, which lost 0 bases and 8 bases, there was a span of 10 bases. This CDR3 spans 12 amino acids. The CDR3 region is CAWSVYRSEAFF. CDR3 in DNA: TGTGCCTGGAGTGTCTATAGGTCCGAAGCTTTCTTT.

V gene TRBV5-4 combines with J gene TRBJ1-1; D might be TRBD1 (6 bases). CDR1 is SGHNT and CDR2 is YYREEE in the germline V gene (reference sequence). CDR3 length: 12 amino acids. Deletions cut 4 bases from V and 5 bases from J, with 9 bases between. The CDR3 bases are TGTGCCAGCAGCAGGGGGGTGACTGAAGCTTTCTTT. It translates to CASSRGVTEAFF. Full variable domain (outside the CDR3, taken from reference TRBV5-4 and TRBJ1-1): ETGVTQSPTHLIKTRGQQVTLRCSSQSGHNTVSWYQQALGQGPQFIFQYYREEENGRGNFPPRFSGLQFPNYSSELNVNALELDDSALYLCASSRGVTEAFFGQGTRLTVV.

The chain recombines TRBV4-1 with TRBJ1-1, with 11 bases aligning to TRBD1. Germline CDR1 reads MGHRA; CDR2 reads YSYEKL. Unmatched junction bases numbered 10, after V lost 11 bases and J lost 8 bases. This CDR3 has 13 amino acids. In DNA, the CDR3 is TGCGCCGGACGGACAGGGGGCGCAAAGGAAGCTTTCTTT. Encoded protein: CAGRTGGAKEAFF.

The chain is built from TRBV27 and TRBJ1-2, with D uncertain. Per the germline V gene, CDR1 is MNHEY and CDR2 is SMNVEV (reference sequence). V dropped 0 bases and J dropped 4 bases, with 6 bases sitting between them. The CDR3 contains 13 residues. The CDR3 bases are TGTGCCAGCAGTTTATCCCTAACCTATGGCTACACCTTC. Protein sequence: CASSLSLTYGYTF.

The chain employs TRBV6-6 and TRBJ2-7; 7 nucleotides match TRBD2. The J segment lost 4 bases and the V segment lost 6 bases, leaving 12 bases of the junction unmatched. In germline, CDR1 is MNHNY, CDR2 SVGAGI (reference sequence). The CDR3 spans 15 residues. DNA of the CDR3: TGTGCCAGCAGCCCAGCCGGGGACTACCTATACGAGCAGTACGTC. It translates to CASSPAGDYLYEQYV.

This chain links TRBV25-1 with TRBJ2-1, with D perhaps matching TRBD1 (7 bases). Looked up from germline, CDR1 is MGHDK and CDR2 is SYGVNS. Deletions cut 4 bases from V and 8 bases from J, with 15 bases between. There are 14 residues in the CDR3. The CDR3: CASSVRQGGDEQFF. The DNA of the CDR3 is TGTGCCAGCAGTGTAAGGCAGGGGGGCGATGAGCAGTTCTTC.

This sequence joins TRBV6-1 and TRBJ2-1; 14 bases agree with TRBD2. The CDR3 loop spans 19 amino acids. Unmatched junction bases numbered 11, after V lost 3 bases and J lost 4 bases. Looked up from germline, CDR1 is MNHNS and CDR2 is SASEGT. The CDR3 coding sequence is TGTGCCAGCAGTGATGGGGGACTAGCGGGGGCGTATGTTTACAATGAGCAGTTCTTC. Residues: CASSDGGLAGAYVYNEQFF.

The V gene is TRBV28, the J gene TRBJ1-4; D is undetermined. The germline gives CDR1 MDHEN, CDR2 SYDVKM. Trimming removed 4 bases from V and 8 bases from J, with 17 bases in between. The CDR3 has 15 amino acids. The CDR3 reads CASSSTVLSQEKLFF. The CDR3 DNA reads as TGTGCCAGCAGTTCGACGGTCCTATCACAAGAAAAACTGTTTTTT.

This rearrangement joins TRBV6-5 to TRBJ2-1; D is undetermined. This CDR3 spans 14 amino acids. Germline V gives CDR1 MNHEY, CDR2 SVGAGI. The germline V and J ends were trimmed by 0 bases and 5 bases, with 8 bases remaining between them. CDR3: CASSYSNLHNEQFF. The CDR3 nucleotides are TGTGCCAGCAGTTACTCGAACTTGCACAATGAGCAGTTCTTC.

This clone came up once. The rearrangement joins TRBV19 to TRBJ1-5; the D gene is possibly TRBD1 (6 bases). The CDR3 sequence is 16 residues long. Trimming removed 3 bases at V and 4 bases at J, with 16 bases between. Per germline, CDR1 LNHDA and CDR2 SQIVND (reference sequence). The CDR3 bases are TGTGCCAGTAGTATTACGGGGGCGGGCCTGAATCAGCCCCAGCATTTT. It encodes CASSITGAGLNQPQHF.

The V call is TRBV6-1, the J call TRBJ1-5, with TRBD1 matching over 9 bases. CDR1 is MNHNS and CDR2 is SASEGT in the germline V gene. The J segment lost 1 base and the V segment lost 4 bases, leaving 5 bases of the junction unmatched. CDR3 size: 16 residues. The CDR3 sequence: CASSGYRGLSNQPQHF. In DNA form, the CDR3 reads TGTGCCAGCAGTGGCTACAGGGGGCTGAGCAATCAGCCCCAGCATTTT.

This clone was observed a few times. The chain is built from TRBV2 and TRBJ1-5, with 10 bases matching TRBD1. This CDR3 is 14 amino acids long. After removal of 4 bases from V and 6 bases from J, the junction contained 3 bases not matched to a gene. Germline V gives CDR1 SNHLY, CDR2 FYNNEI. CDR3 in DNA: TGTGCCAGCAGTGTTGACAGGGGGCCTCAGCCCCAGCATTTT. Translated: CASSVDRGPQPQHF. The full variable domain, its missing parts supplied by reference TRBV2 and TRBJ1-5, is EPEVTQTPSHQVTQMGQEVILRCVPISNHLYFYWYRQILGQKVEFLVSFYNNEISEKSEIFDDQFSVERPDGSNFTLKIRSTKLEDSAMYFCASSVDRGPQPQHFGDGTRLSIL.

This CDR3 is CASSPNSGGAEAFF. The DNA of the CDR3 is TGTGCCAGCAGTCCTAACTCGGGAGGAGCTGAAGCTTTCTTT. The V call is TRBV27, the J call TRBJ1-1; D not certain. This CDR3 spans 14 amino acids. Trimming cost V 5 bases and J 6 bases, with 16 bases left between them. Germline lookup yields CDR1 MNHEY and CDR2 SMNVEV (reference sequence).

J is TRBJ2-3 and V is TRBV7-8, with a possible D match to TRBD2 (7 bases). Germline CDR1 and CDR2: SGHVS and FQNEAQ. V lost 1 base, J lost 4 bases, and 12 bases lay in between. There are 15 residues in the CDR3. The CDR3 here is CASSLVGGGPDTQYF. The CDR3 region has the DNA TGTGCCAGCAGCTTAGTGGGCGGGGGCCCAGATACGCAGTATTTT.

This clone was recorded a few times. This rearrangement joins TRBV6-5 to TRBJ1-4; TRBD1 matches 8 bases. The germline CDR1 and CDR2 sequences are MNHEY and SVGAGI. The CDR3 loop spans 14 amino acids. With V trimmed by 7 bases and J by 6 bases, 7 bases remained unmatched. The CDR3 sequence is CASTKTGEDEKLFF. DNA of the CDR3: TGTGCCAGCACCAAGACAGGGGAGGATGAAAAACTGTTTTTT.

The chain joins TRBV27 to TRBJ2-3, with 10 bases aligning to TRBD2. The CDR3 consists of 19 residues. In germline, CDR1 is MNHEY, CDR2 SMNVEV (reference sequence). With V trimmed by 6 bases and J by 0 bases, 15 bases remained unmatched. The DNA of the CDR3 is TGTGCCAGCAGCTCTCAATTAGCGGGAGGTACTCTTAGCACAGATACGCAGTATTTT. Protein product: CASSSQLAGGTLSTDTQYF.

The V gene is TRBV13, the J gene TRBJ1-1; D is possibly TRBD1 (5 bases). The CDR3 is 13 residues long. Germline loops: CDR1 PRHDT, CDR2 FYEKMQ (reference sequence). Trimming took off 3 bases at V and 6 bases at J, with 11 bases between the two ends. The CDR3 DNA follows: TGTGCCAGCAGCTTGGGTACGGGGGCTGAAGCTTTCTTT. Translating gives CASSLGTGAEAFF.

This clone appeared once. The chain uses TRBV30 and TRBJ2-3; D may match TRBD1 or TRBD2 (5 bases each). This CDR3 contains 12 residues. The V end lost 2 bases, the J end lost 4 bases, and 7 bases lay between the germline ends. Germline V gives CDR1 GTSNPN, CDR2 SVGIG (reference sequence). DNA for the CDR3: TGTGCCTGGAGTTTGGGGGCAGATACGCAGTATTTT. Residues: CAWSLGADTQYF.